These T cell receptor beta chains were read from a single sample in a study of identical twins. MiXCR, applied by TCRdb to the 5' RACE reads, yields one record per CDR3 protein. The top ten hold 7.2% of the sample, which has approximately 350,000 distinct CDR3 sequences, about 12% seen once. The same sample was also studied in work on yellow fever vaccine responses in identical twins.

The sample comprised CD8+ T cells sorted from blood. The receptors here all came from a young woman in good health. Each CDR3 is given with its conserved first and last residue. A D gene is named only where the DNA matches it firmly. Size is stated for part of the rows, as once, few or many counts, or as a class when the clone is expanded.

d_call j_call clone_size v_call cdr3_nt cdr3_aa
NA TRBJ1-6 few TRBV6-1 TGTGCCACGGGCGGGTTATCCTATAATTCACCCCTCCACTTT CATGGLSYNSPLHF
NA TRBJ2-7 few TRBV14 TGTGCCAGCAGCCAAGAAAAAGCGCGGGACGAGCAGTACTTC CASSQEKARDEQYF
NA TRBJ2-1 NA TRBV4-1 TGCGCCAGCAGCCCCGAAGGGGGCTCCTACAATGAGCAGTTCTTC CASSPEGGSYNEQFF
TRBD2 TRBJ2-1 NA TRBV28 TGTGCCAGCAGTTTACGGTTTGAACTAGCGGGAGGCTATGAGCAGTTCTTC CASSLRFELAGGYEQFF
TRBD1 TRBJ1-4 few TRBV4-2 TGTGCCAGCAGCCAAGAGGACAGGGGGACTGAAAAACTGTTTTTT CASSQEDRGTEKLFF
NA TRBJ2-5 NA TRBV27 TGTGCCAGCAGTTTAGCATGGTCCGGGACCCAGTACTTC CASSLAWSGTQYF
TRBD2 TRBJ2-7 NA TRBV11-2 TGTGCCAGCAGCTCCGGGCCGGGGGGCTACGAGCAGTACTTC CASSSGPGGYEQYF
TRBD1 TRBJ2-2 once TRBV18 TGTGCCAGCTCACCGGGGGACAGGAAGAACACCGGGGAGCTGTTTTTT CASSPGDRKNTGELFF
TRBD1 TRBJ2-1 NA TRBV5-6 TGTGCCAGCAGCTGGCCGGGACAGTTATACAATGAGCAGTTCTTC CASSWPGQLYNEQFF
TRBD1 TRBJ2-7 NA TRBV2 TGTGCCAGCAACCGCAGGGGGACCTACGAGCAGTACTTC CASNRRGTYEQYF
NA TRBJ1-2 few TRBV5-5 TGTGCCAGCAGCCAGGACAGTAGTTTCTCCCCTAACTATGGCTACACCTTC CASSQDSSFSPNYGYTF
NA TRBJ2-1 many TRBV12-3/TRBV12-4 TGTGCCAGCAGTTTTATGGATGAGCAGTTCTTC CASSFMDEQFF
TRBD2 TRBJ2-7 many TRBV3-1 TGTGCCAGCAGCCTTAGCGGGAGTAACTACGAGCAGTACTTC CASSLSGSNYEQYF
NA TRBJ1-6 many TRBV5-1 TGCGCCAGCAGCTTGGACCCAGAGGATTCACCCCTCCACTTT CASSLDPEDSPLHF
TRBD2 TRBJ2-1 many TRBV4-1 TGCGCCAGCAGCCAAGTGGCTAGCGGAGGCAATGAAGAGTTCTTC CASSQVASGGNEEFF
NA TRBJ2-5 few TRBV7-9 TGTGCCACAGGACGGGCAGGCCTAACTCAAGAGACCCAGTACTTC CATGRAGLTQETQYF
TRBD2 TRBJ2-1 few TRBV20-1 TGCAGTGCTAGGGGGACTAGCGGGGACTACAATGAGCAGTTCTTC CSARGTSGDYNEQFF
TRBD2 TRBJ2-7 NA TRBV25-1 TGTGCCAGCACTGGGGAGGGCTACGAGCAGTACTTC CASTGEGYEQYF
NA TRBJ2-1 many TRBV4-2 TGTGCCAGCAGCCAAGAAGTCGGGTACAATGAGCAGTTCTTC CASSQEVGYNEQFF
TRBD1 TRBJ1-4 few TRBV20-1 TGCAGTGCCCAACAGGGGGCCGGAAAACTGTTTTTT CSAQQGAGKLFF
TRBD2 TRBJ2-7 NA TRBV3-1 TGTGCCAGCAGCCAAGGTGGAGCGGGAGAAGGGGTGGAGCAGTACTTC CASSQGGAGEGVEQYF
NA TRBJ1-1 many TRBV4-1 TGCGCCAGCAGCCCCGGACAGGAAGCTTTCTTT CASSPGQEAFF
NA TRBJ2-3 once TRBV6-1 TGTGCCAGCAGTACAACAGGGTTAAGAGATACGCAGTATTTT CASSTTGLRDTQYF
NA TRBJ2-1 many TRBV4-1 TGCGCCAGCAGGTACTCGGGTGAGCAGTTCTTC CASRYSGEQFF
NA TRBJ1-1 few TRBV6-5 TGTGCCAGCAGTTACGGGAGGGTGACTGAAGCTTTCTTT CASSYGRVTEAFF
TRBD2 TRBJ2-7 many TRBV7-3 TGTGCCAGCAGCGGAAGACTAGCGGGAATACCCTACGAGCAGTACTTC CASSGRLAGIPYEQYF
NA TRBJ1-4 NA TRBV20-1 TGCAGTGCTAGAGTAACGGCTAATGAAAAACTGTTTTTT CSARVTANEKLFF
NA TRBJ1-1 NA TRBV7-9 TGTGCCAGCAGCTTAGCGGGGTCAATTGAAGCTTTCTTT CASSLAGSIEAFF
TRBD1 TRBJ2-6 NA TRBV7-8 TGTGCCAGCAGCCCCCGGGACAGGGGACCTGAAGGTGGGGCCAACGTCCTGACTTTC CASSPRDRGPEGGANVLTF
NA TRBJ2-1 NA TRBV9 TGTGCCAGCAGCGTAGGTGGCGGGGCGTATGAGCAGTTCTTC CASSVGGGAYEQFF
NA TRBJ1-5 many TRBV4-1 TGCGCCAGCAGCCCGACACTGCTGGTTAGCAATCAGCCCCAGCATTTT CASSPTLLVSNQPQHF